Listed here are 27 T cell receptor beta chains from one sample, sequenced in a study of blood T cell repertoires in COVID-19. Sequencing used immunoSEQ multiplex PCR; TCRdb keeps in-frame clones, though not all of them. Of 15,000 to 20,000 clones listed, 91% are singletons. The sequencing sample was made of peripheral blood. These receptors were taken from a human donor in a cohort sampled during active COVID-19.

This clone was picked up one time. CDR3 nucleotide sequence: TGTGCCAGCAGCCTGCCGACAGGGGGGTTAGAGACCCAGTACTTC. This encodes CASSLPTGGLETQYF. This chain links TRBV3-1 (or the pseudogene TRBV3-2) with TRBJ2-5; 9 nucleotides agree with TRBD1. The CDR3 is 15 residues long. J gave up 4 bases and V 4 bases, and 7 bases lay outside the gene matches. Germline V gene lookup returns CDR1 LGHDT and CDR2 YNNKEL (reference sequence).

J is TRBJ1-2 and V is TRBV10-3; maybe TRBD1 (6 bases). This CDR3 comprises 14 residues. CDR1 is ENHRY, CDR2 SYGVKD, per germline. Trimming pared 2 bases from V and 4 bases from J, leaving 11 bases between. The CDR3 is CAISEGTKGYGYTF. In DNA, the CDR3 is TGTGCCATCAGTGAGGGGACAAAGGGCTATGGCTACACCTTC.

This sequence joins TRBV3-1 (or the pseudogene TRBV3-2) and TRBJ2-1, with 8 bases fitting TRBD1. There are 16 residues in the CDR3. After removal of 2 bases from V and 7 bases from J, the junction contained 10 bases not matched to a gene. Germline loops: CDR1 LGHDT, CDR2 YNNKEL (reference sequence). The CDR3 spells CASSQLRDRLRNEQFF. The DNA for the CDR3 is TGTGCCAGCAGCCAACTCCGGGACAGGCTGCGGAATGAGCAGTTCTTC.

The chain uses TRBV5-5 and TRBJ2-7, with 8 bases matching TRBD1. Germline V lookup: CDR1 SGHKS, CDR2 YYEKEE (reference sequence). The V segment lost 0 bases and the J segment 2 bases; nucleotides outside the gene matches: 4. The CDR3 length is 15 residues. The DNA for the CDR3 is TGTGCCAGCAGCTTGGGGACAGGGCCAACCTACGAGCAGTACTTC. Translating gives CASSLGTGPTYEQYF.

The chain recombines TRBV28 with TRBJ2-1, with unresolved D. Germline V gene lookup returns CDR1 MDHEN and CDR2 SYDVKM. The CDR3 runs 13 residues. V lost 4 bases and J 7 bases, leaving 11 bases between the germline ends. CDR3 DNA: TGTGCCAGCAGTTCCCCTAAAAGAAATGAGCAGTTCTTC. Translation: CASSSPKRNEQFF.

This chain uses TRBV6-4 with TRBJ2-2, with TRBD2 as a possible D gene (6 bases). This CDR3 spans 13 amino acids. V lost 4 bases, J lost 4 bases, and 7 bases lay in between. Per the germline V gene, CDR1 is MRHNA and CDR2 is SNTAGT. The CDR3: CASSVEGTGELFF. Here the CDR3 DNA reads TGTGCCAGCAGTGTGGAGGGCACCGGGGAGCTGTTTTTT.

The V call is TRBV7-9, the J call TRBJ1-2; 11 bases match TRBD1. Germline values: CDR1 SEHNR, CDR2 FQNEAQ (reference sequence). V shed 5 bases and J 8 bases; nucleotides not matched to a gene: 13. CDR3 length equals 16 residues. CDR3 amino acids: CASSPVGTGGFSGYTF. The DNA of the CDR3 is TGTGCCAGCAGCCCCGTAGGGACAGGGGGTTTTTCGGGCTACACCTTC.

This clone was counted once. The chain uses TRBV29-1 and TRBJ2-1; D is perhaps TRBD1 (5 bases). Germline CDR1 reads SQVTM; CDR2 reads ANQGSEA. CDR3 length: 13 amino acids. The V end lost 2 bases, the J end lost 1 base, and 6 bases lay between the germline ends. The CDR3 loop reads CSVERGSYNEQFF. The CDR3 coding sequence is TGCAGCGTTGAAAGGGGTTCCTACAATGAGCAGTTCTTC.

The CDR3, as DNA: TGTGCCAGCAGCTTAGGGACAGGGGGCGCGATGAGGGCAGATACGCAGTATTTT. Protein product: CASSLGTGGAMRADTQYF. J is TRBJ2-3 and V is TRBV7-6; 11 positions match TRBD1. This CDR3 is built from 18 residues. CDR1 is SGHVS, CDR2 FNYEAQ, per germline. J gave up 4 bases and V 1 base, and 10 bases lay outside the gene matches. Supplemented by reference TRBV7-6 and TRBJ2-3, the full variable domain reads GAGVSQSPRYKVTKRGQDVALRCDPISGHVSLYWYRQALGQGPEFLTYFNYEAQQDKSGLPNDRFSAERPEGSISTLTIQRTEQRDSAMYRCASSLGTGGAMRADTQYFGPGTRLTVL.

The V call is TRBV28, the J call TRBJ2-5, with 8 bases that match TRBD1. V dropped 4 bases and J dropped 1; count of bases not matched to a gene: 5. Germline CDR1 and CDR2: MDHEN and SYDVKM. This CDR3 spans 15 amino acids. The CDR3: CASSSGGQSQETQYF. CDR3 DNA sequence: TGTGCCAGCAGTTCAGGGGGCCAATCCCAAGAGACCCAGTACTTC.

The rearrangement links TRBV7-2 to TRBJ2-7; 7 bases fit TRBD2. Germline-derived CDR1 and CDR2 are SGHTA and FQGNSA. The CDR3 length is 15 residues. Trimming took 4 bases from V and 3 from J; bases not matched to a gene: 9. CDR3 sequence reads: CASSSTGGGGYEQYF. The DNA of the CDR3 is TGTGCCAGCAGCTCCACGGGCGGGGGTGGCTACGAGCAGTACTTC.

This chain connects TRBV30 to TRBJ1-5, with TRBD1 matching 7 bases. V lost 2 bases to trimming and J lost 6 bases; unmatched junction nucleotides: 4. CDR3 size: 13 residues. Germline CDR1 reads GTSNPN; CDR2 reads SVGIG (reference sequence). The chain's CDR3 is CAWSKQGLQPQHF. For the CDR3, the DNA is TGTGCCTGGAGTAAACAGGGGCTTCAGCCCCAGCATTTT.

The chain carries TRBV20-1 and TRBJ1-2; tentatively, D is TRBD1 (6 bases). CDR1 and CDR2 from the germline V gene are DFQATT and SNEGSKA (reference sequence). This CDR3 comprises 17 residues. V gave up 6 bases and J gave up 2 bases, with 25 bases separating them. The CDR3: CSASFPKGVSQNYGYTF. The CDR3 DNA sequence: TGCAGTGCAAGTTTCCCGAAGGGGGTGAGCCAGAACTATGGCTACACCTTC.

In its sample, this clone was seen a few times. The gene calls are TRBV7-2 and TRBJ2-1; 7 positions agree with TRBD2. The CDR3 is 13 amino acids. V lost 11 bases to trimming and J lost 8 bases; unmatched junction nucleotides: 12. The germline V gene has CDR1 SGHTA and CDR2 FQGNSA. The CDR3 nucleotides read TGTGCCTTCGGGGGAGGGACGGACCATGAGCAGTTCTTC. It codes for CAFGGGTDHEQFF.

The gene calls are TRBV6-6 and TRBJ1-1; D perhaps matches TRBD1 (6 bases). Germline V lookup: CDR1 MNHNY, CDR2 SVGAGI (reference sequence). The V and J ends lost 6 bases and 1 base respectively, with 18 bases between them. CDR3 length: 16 amino acids. The CDR3 reads CASRPQPGHQNTEAFF. The CDR3 DNA is TGTGCCAGCAGACCACAGCCGGGACACCAGAACACTGAAGCTTTCTTT.

This clone was found once. The chain recombines TRBV10-3 with TRBJ2-5, with a tentative D call TRBD1 (6 bases). V gave up 8 bases and J gave up 5 bases, with 15 bases separating them. The CDR3 loop spans 13 amino acids. Germline CDR1 is ENHRY and CDR2 is SYGVKD. CDR3 sequence: CAIGAPRGETQYF. The CDR3 DNA is TGTGCCATCGGAGCCCCGAGGGGGGAGACCCAGTACTTC.

V gene TRBV4-1 combines with J gene TRBJ2-7; D may be TRBD2 (7 bases). The CDR3 runs to 16 residues. CDR1 MGHRA and CDR2 YSYEKL come from the germline V gene. The V end was cut by 3 bases, the J end by 6 bases, with 21 bases between. Here the CDR3 reads CASSHSPGWGGPEQYF. Written as DNA, the CDR3 is TGCGCCAGCAGCCATTCCCCCGGCTGGGGGGGGCCCGAGCAGTACTTC.

The chain has TRBV4-1 and TRBJ1-4; D call uncertain. Between the trimmed V and J ends, which lost 0 bases and 8 bases, there was a span of 16 bases. The CDR3 runs 16 residues. Germline lookup yields CDR1 MGHRA and CDR2 YSYEKL. CDR3: CASSQDVGLVGEKLFF. CDR3 DNA sequence: TGCGCCAGCAGCCAAGATGTTGGGTTGGTGGGCGAAAAACTGTTTTTT.

The chain combines TRBV6-1 with TRBJ2-2, with a tentative D call TRBD1 (6 bases). The CDR3 has 14 residues. Germline CDR1 MNHNS, CDR2 SASEGT. Between the trimmed V and J ends, which lost 2 bases and 7 bases, there was a span of 11 bases. CDR3 in DNA: TGTGCCAGCAGTGAAATTGGGGACATCGGGGAGCTGTTTTTT. Translation: CASSEIGDIGELFF.

About this clone itself: An end of the junction differs from the germline gene, which may be a read error. Other nucleotide sequences from this sample produce the same CDR3. The CDR3 loop is CASSIRTGANYGYTF. The CDR3 DNA is TGCGCCAGTAGTATACGGACAGGGGCGAACTATGGCTACACCTTC. The genes are TRBV19 and TRBJ1-2, with 9 bases matching TRBD1. The CDR3 is made up of 15 amino acids. The germline gives CDR1 LNHDA, CDR2 SQIVND (reference sequence).

V and J are TRBV10-1 and TRBJ1-1; D ambiguous. Trimming left V 2 bases short and J 1 base short, with 11 bases between. The CDR3 sequence is 15 residues long. Per the germline V gene, CDR1 is WNHNN and CDR2 is SYGVQD (reference sequence). This CDR3 reads CASSERTGKNTEAFF. CDR3 coding DNA: TGCGCCAGCAGTGAGAGGACGGGGAAGAACACTGAAGCTTTCTTT.

The chain combines TRBV7-9 with TRBJ2-5; TRBD2 is a possible D gene (6 bases). Trimming took 5 bases from V and 4 from J, leaving 11 bases between them. Germline lookup yields CDR1 SEHNR and CDR2 FQNEAQ (reference sequence). The CDR3 is 13 amino acids. This CDR3 reads CASSPEGRETQYF. The DNA for the CDR3 is TGTGCCAGCAGCCCGGAGGGAAGAGAGACCCAGTACTTC.

The chain uses TRBV30 and TRBJ2-2; 8 bases line up with TRBD2. The CDR3 totals 15 residues. CDR1 and CDR2 (germline): GTSNPN, SVGIG (reference sequence). Trimming removed 0 bases from V and 3 bases from J; junction bases left unmatched: 3. In nucleotides, the CDR3 is TGTGCCTGGAGTGTACTCGGGGGGGACACCGGGGAGCTGTTTTTT. Encoded protein: CAWSVLGGDTGELFF.

This clone was detected a few times. The chain links TRBV19 to TRBJ1-3; D perhaps matches TRBD1 (6 bases). Trimming removed 5 bases from V and 2 bases from J, with 19 bases in between. The germline CDR1 and CDR2 sequences are LNHDA and SQIVND (reference sequence). CDR3 size: 17 residues. The CDR3 DNA is TGTGCCAGTAGTCAAAGTCTAAGGGACACTGCTGGAAACACCATATATTTT. Amino acids: CASSQSLRDTAGNTIYF. Filled out from reference TRBV19 and TRBJ1-3, the complete variable domain reads DGGITQSPKYLFRKEGQNVTLSCEQNLNHDAMYWYRQDPGQGLRLIYYSQIVNDFQKGDIAEGYSVSREKKESFPLTVTSAQKNPTAFYLCASSQSLRDTAGNTIYFGEGSWLTVV.

The chain employs TRBV21-1 and TRBJ2-7; TRBD1 reflects the table's D call only, with no check against the DNA. TRBV21-1 is a pseudogene segment. This CDR3 region has 12 residues. The DNA for the CDR3 is TGTGCCAGCAGCATTACAGGGGACGAGCAGTACTTC. This encodes CASSITGDEQYF.

This rearrangement joins TRBV4-1 to TRBJ1-5; TRBD1 is a possible D gene (5 bases). In germline, CDR1 is MGHRA, CDR2 YSYEKL. The CDR3 length is 15 residues. The V gene lost 4 bases and the J gene lost 2 bases, with 12 bases spanning the gap. The DNA of the CDR3 is TGCGCCAGCAGCCCCGCCAGGGTAGGCAATCAGCCCCAGCATTTT. It encodes CASSPARVGNQPQHF.

The chain recombines TRBV7-8 with TRBJ2-2, with 7 bases identical to TRBD2. Germline CDR1 is SGHVS and CDR2 is FQNEAQ. This CDR3 spans 16 amino acids. The ends lost 5 bases at V and 0 bases at J; junction bases unmatched: 6. The CDR3 loop is CASSTTSVTNTGELFF. CDR3 nucleotides: TGTGCCAGCAGCACTACTAGCGTAACGAACACCGGGGAGCTGTTTTTT.